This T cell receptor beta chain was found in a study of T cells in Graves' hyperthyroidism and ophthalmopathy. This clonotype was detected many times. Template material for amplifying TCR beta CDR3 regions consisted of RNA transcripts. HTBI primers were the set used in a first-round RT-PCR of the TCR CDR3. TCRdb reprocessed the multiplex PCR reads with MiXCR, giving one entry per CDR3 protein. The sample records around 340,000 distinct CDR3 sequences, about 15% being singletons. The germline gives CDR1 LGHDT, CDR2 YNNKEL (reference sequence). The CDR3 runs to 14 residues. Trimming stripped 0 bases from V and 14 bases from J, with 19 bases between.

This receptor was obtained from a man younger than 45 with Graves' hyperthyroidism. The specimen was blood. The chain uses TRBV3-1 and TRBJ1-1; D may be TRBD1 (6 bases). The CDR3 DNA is TGTGCCAGCAGCCAAGAAAGGGTTGGAGGGGGGCGGTTCTTT. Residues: CASSQERVGGGRFF.